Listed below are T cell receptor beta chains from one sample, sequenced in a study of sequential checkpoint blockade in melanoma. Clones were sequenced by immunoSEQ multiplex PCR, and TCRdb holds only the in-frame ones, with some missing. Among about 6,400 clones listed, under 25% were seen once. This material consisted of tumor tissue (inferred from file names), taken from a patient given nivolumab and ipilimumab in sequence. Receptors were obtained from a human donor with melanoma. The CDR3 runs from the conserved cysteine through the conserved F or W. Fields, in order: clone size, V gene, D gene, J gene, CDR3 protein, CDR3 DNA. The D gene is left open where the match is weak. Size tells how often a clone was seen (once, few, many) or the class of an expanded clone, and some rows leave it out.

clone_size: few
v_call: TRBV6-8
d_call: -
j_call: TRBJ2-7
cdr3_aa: CASSSDRLNSYEQYF
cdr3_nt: TGTGCCAGCAGTTCCGACCGTCTGAACTCCTACGAGCAGTACTTC

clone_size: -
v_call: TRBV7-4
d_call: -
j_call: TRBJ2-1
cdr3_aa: CASSVGLNNEQFF
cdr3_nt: TGTGCCAGCAGCGTCGGACTAAACAATGAGCAGTTCTTC

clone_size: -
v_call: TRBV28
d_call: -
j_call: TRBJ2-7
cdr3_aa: CASSPITGLPSYEQYF
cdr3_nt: TGTGCCAGCAGTCCCATAACGGGGCTTCCCTCCTACGAGCAGTACTTC

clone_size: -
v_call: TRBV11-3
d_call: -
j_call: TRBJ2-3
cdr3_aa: CASRLTGHTDTQYF
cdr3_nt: TGTGCCAGCAGGTTGACGGGGCACACAGATACGCAGTATTTT

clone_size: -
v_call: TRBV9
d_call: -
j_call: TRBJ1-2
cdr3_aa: CASNPEGYGYTF
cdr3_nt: TGTGCCAGCAACCCCGAGGGTTATGGCTACACCTTC

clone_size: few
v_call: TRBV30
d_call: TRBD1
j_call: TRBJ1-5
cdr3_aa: CAWSGQGSQPQHF
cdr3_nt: TGTGCCTGGAGTGGACAGGGCAGTCAGCCCCAGCATTTT

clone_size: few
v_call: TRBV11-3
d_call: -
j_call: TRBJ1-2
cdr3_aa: CASNLYRANYGYTF
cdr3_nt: TGTGCCAGCAATCTATACAGGGCGAACTATGGCTACACCTTC

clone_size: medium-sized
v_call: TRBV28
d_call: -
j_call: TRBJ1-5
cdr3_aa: CASSLDSNQPQHF
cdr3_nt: TGTGCCAGCAGTTTGGATAGCAATCAGCCCCAGCATTTT

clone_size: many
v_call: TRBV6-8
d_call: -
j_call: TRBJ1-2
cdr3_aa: CASSYSGNYGYTF
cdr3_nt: TGTGCCAGCAGTTACTCAGGGAACTATGGCTACACCTTC

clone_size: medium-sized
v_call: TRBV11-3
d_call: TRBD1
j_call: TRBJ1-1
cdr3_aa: CASRTRIGQGLNTEAFF
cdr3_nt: TGTGCCAGCCGAACTAGGATAGGACAGGGCCTCAACACTGAAGCTTTCTTT

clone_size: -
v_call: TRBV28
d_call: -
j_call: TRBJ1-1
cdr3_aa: CASSPTGPRFLNTEAFF
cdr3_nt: TGTGCCAGCAGCCCAACGGGACCGAGATTTTTGAACACTGAAGCTTTCTTT

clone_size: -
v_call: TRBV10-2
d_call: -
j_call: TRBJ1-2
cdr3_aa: CASSESRMGNTF
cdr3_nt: TGCGCCAGCAGTGAGTCAAGGATGGGCAACACCTTC

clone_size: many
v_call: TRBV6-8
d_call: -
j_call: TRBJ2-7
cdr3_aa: CASSLRITYEQYF
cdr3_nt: TGTGCCAGCAGCCTACGAATTACCTACGAGCAGTACTTC

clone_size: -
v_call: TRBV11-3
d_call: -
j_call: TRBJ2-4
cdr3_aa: CASSSWQGINAKNIQYF
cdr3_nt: TGTGCCAGCAGCTCATGGCAGGGTATTAACGCCAAAAACATTCAGTACTTC

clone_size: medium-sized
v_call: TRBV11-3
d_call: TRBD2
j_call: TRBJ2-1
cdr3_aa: CASSSGLAVNYNEQFF
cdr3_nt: TGTGCCAGCAGCTCCGGGCTAGCGGTAAACTACAATGAGCAGTTCTTC

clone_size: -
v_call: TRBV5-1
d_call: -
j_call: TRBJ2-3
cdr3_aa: CASSLTTNTDTQYF
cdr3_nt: TGCGCCAGCAGCTTGACCACAAACACAGATACGCAGTATTTT

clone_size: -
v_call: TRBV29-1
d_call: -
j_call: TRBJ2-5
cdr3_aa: CSARGDNQETQYF
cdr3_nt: TGCAGCGCGAGGGGGGACAATCAAGAGACCCAGTACTTC

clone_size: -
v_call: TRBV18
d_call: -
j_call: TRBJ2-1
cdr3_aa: CASSPPAVYNEQFF
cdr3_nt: TGTGCCAGCTCACCACCAGCGGTTTACAATGAGCAGTTCTTC

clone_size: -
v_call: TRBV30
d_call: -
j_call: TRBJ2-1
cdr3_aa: CAWGLRGYRYNEQFF
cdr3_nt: TGTGCCTGGGGTCTCCGAGGTTATCGCTACAATGAGCAGTTCTTC

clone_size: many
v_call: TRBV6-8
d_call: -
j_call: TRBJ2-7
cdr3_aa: CAIRGDRRADSYEQYF
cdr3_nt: TGTGCCATCAGGGGTGACCGGAGAGCGGATTCCTACGAGCAGTACTTC

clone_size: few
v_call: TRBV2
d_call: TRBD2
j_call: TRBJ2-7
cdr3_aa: CASSRGGPYEQYF
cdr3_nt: TGTGCCAGCAGTCGGGGGGGTCCCTACGAGCAGTACTTC

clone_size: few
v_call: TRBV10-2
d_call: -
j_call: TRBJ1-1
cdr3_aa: CASSHFGEPNTEAFF
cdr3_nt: TGCGCCAGCAGTCACTTCGGAGAGCCAAACACTGAAGCTTTCTTT

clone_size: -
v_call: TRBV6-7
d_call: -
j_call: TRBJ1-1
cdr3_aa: CASSGWTEAFF
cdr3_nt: TGTGCCAGCAGTGGGTGGACTGAAGCTTTCTTT

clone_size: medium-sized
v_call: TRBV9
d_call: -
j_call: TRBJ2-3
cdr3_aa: CASSSGLSTDTQYF
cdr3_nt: TGTGCCAGCAGTTCGGGACTTAGCACAGATACGCAGTATTTT

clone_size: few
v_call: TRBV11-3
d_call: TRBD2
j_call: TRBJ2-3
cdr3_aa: CASRREAPTDTQYF
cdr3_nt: TGTGCCAGCAGACGGGAGGCCCCCACAGATACGCAGTATTTT

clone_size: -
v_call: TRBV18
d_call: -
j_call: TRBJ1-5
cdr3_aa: CASSPQQGDQPQHF
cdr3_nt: TGTGCCAGCTCACCGCAACAGGGTGATCAGCCCCAGCATTTT

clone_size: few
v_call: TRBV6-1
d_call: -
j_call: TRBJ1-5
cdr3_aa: CASSEASWRHRFSNSNQPQHF
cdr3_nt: TGTGCCAGCAGTGAAGCATCTTGGAGACACCGTTTCTCAAATAGCAATCAGCCCCAGCATTTT

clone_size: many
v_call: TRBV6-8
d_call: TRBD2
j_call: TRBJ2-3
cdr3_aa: CASSYWGEGSTDTQYF
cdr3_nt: TGTGCCAGCAGTTACTGGGGGGAGGGTAGCACAGATACGCAGTATTTT

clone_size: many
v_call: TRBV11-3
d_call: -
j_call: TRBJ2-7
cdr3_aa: CASSRDTDSYEQYF
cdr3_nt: TGTGCCAGCAGCCGGGACACTGACTCCTACGAGCAGTACTTC

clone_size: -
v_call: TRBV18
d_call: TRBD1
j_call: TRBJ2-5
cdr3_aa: CASSPLGQGRQETQYF
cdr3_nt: TGTGCCAGCTCACCCTTAGGACAGGGACGCCAAGAGACCCAGTACTTC

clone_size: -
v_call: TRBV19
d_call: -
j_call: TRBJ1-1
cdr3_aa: CASSVTGRNEAFF
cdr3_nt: TGTGCCAGTAGTGTAACAGGGAGAAATGAAGCTTTCTTT

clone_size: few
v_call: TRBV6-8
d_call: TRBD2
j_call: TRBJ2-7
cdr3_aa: CASSPGGSFEQYF
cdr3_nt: TGTGCCAGCAGTCCGGGGGGAAGCTTCGAGCAGTACTTC

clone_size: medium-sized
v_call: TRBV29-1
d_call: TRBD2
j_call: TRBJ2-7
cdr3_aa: CSVLVGTSDDEQYF
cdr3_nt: TGCAGCGTTCTCGTGGGGACTAGCGACGACGAGCAGTACTTC

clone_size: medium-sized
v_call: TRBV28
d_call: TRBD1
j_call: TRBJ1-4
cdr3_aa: CASSRTGQKNEKLFF
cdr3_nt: TGTGCCAGCAGTCGAACGGGACAGAAGAATGAAAAACTGTTTTTT

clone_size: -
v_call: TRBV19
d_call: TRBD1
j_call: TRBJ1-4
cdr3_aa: CASSTGTATNEKLFF
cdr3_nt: TGTGCCAGTAGTACCGGGACAGCAACTAATGAAAAACTGTTTTTT

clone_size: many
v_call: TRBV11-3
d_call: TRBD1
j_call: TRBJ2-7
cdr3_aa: CASSPGRGSREQYF
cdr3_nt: TGTGCCAGCAGCCCGGGCAGGGGGTCTCGGGAGCAGTACTTC

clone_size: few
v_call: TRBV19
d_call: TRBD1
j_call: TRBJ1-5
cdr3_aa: CASSISTGDNQPQHF
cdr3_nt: TGTGCCAGTAGTATCTCAACAGGGGACAATCAGCCCCAGCATTTT